Sequencing of this T cell receptor (beta chain) was carried out in a study of T cell responses to AZD1222 COVID-19 vaccine. Overall study results and limits: The peak T cell response came first, and repertoires were sampled only after it. Donors were mostly white British, more females; clonal diversity possibly underestimated. Spike-specific TCR breadth rose after two AZD1222 doses, and depth rose as well.

Here immunoSEQ multiplex PCR was the method, and the copy in TCRdb shows in-frame clones only, minus some. The sample has over 150,000 clones; 80% to 90% are singletons. The CDR3 loop spans 17 amino acids. Worth noting for this clone: Its antigen is unidentified.

The V gene is TRBV12-2, the J gene TRBJ1-2; the D segment call TRBD1 is taken from the table without a DNA check. TRBV12-2 corresponds to a pseudogene. The receptor's source is an adult in good health. This sample comprised peripheral blood, obtained on day 0 of AZD1222 vaccination. This CDR3 reads CASRLREEGDSYYGYTF. CDR3 sequence (DNA): TGTGCAAGTCGCTTAAGGGAGGAAGGGGACAGCTACTATGGCTACACCTTC.